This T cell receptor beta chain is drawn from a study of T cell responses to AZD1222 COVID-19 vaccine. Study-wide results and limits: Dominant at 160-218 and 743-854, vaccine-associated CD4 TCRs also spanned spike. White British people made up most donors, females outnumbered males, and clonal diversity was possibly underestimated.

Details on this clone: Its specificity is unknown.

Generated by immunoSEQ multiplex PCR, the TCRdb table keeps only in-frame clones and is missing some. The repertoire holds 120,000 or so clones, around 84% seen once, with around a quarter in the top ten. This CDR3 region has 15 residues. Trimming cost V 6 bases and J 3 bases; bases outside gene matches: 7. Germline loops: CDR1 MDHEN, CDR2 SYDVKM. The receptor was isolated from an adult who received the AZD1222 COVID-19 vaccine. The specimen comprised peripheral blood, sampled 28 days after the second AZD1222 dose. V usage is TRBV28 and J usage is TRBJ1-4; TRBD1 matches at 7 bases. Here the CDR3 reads CASRRGGAANEKLFF. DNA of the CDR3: TGTGCCAGCAGACGAGGGGGCGCTGCTAATGAAAAACTGTTTTTT.